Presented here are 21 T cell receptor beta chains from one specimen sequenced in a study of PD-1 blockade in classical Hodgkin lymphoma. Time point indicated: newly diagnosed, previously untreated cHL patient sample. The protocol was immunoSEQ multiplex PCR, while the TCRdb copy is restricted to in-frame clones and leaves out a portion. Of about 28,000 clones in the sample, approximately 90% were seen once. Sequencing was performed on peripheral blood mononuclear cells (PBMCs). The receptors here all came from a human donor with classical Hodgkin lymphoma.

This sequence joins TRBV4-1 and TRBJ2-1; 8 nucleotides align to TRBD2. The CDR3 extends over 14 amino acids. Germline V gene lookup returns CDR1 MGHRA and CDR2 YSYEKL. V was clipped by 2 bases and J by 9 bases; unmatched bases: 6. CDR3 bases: TGCGCCAGCAGCCAACGGGAGGGCCGCGGTGAGCAGTTCTTC. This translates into CASSQREGRGEQFF.

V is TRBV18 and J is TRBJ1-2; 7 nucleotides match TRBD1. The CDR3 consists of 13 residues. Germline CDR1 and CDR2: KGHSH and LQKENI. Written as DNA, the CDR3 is TGTGCAAGCGAGGGGGCCAGGGACTATGGCTACACCTTC. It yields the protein CASEGARDYGYTF.

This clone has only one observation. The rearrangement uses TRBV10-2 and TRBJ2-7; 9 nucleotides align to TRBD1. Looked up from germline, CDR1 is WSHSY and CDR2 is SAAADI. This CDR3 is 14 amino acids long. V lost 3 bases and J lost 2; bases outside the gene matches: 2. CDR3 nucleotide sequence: TGCGCCAGCAGTGAAGGGACAGGGCCCTACGAGCAGTACTTC. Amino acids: CASSEGTGPYEQYF.

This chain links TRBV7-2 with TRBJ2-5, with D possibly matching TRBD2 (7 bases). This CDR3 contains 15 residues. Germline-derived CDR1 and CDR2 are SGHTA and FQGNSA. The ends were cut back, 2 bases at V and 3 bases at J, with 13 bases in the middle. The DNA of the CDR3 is TGTGCCAGCAGCTTATTCGGGGGGCAGGAAGAGACCCAGTACTTC. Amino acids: CASSLFGGQEETQYF.

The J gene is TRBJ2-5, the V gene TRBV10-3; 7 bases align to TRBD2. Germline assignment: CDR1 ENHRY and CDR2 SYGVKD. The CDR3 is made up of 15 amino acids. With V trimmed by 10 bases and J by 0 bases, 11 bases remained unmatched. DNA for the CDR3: TGTGCCACCCCCCTTAGCGGGCCAAACCAAGAGACCCAGTACTTC. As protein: CATPLSGPNQETQYF.

The CDR3 DNA sequence: TGCGCCAGCAGGGCTCTGACTAGCGGGCGGGTAGAGACCCAGTACTTC. Translating it yields CASRALTSGRVETQYF. The chain recombines TRBV23-1 with TRBJ2-5; 10 nucleotides match TRBD2. TRBV23-1 is classed as an ORF, of uncertain function. This CDR3 contains 16 residues. Losses at the gene ends were 6 bases for V and 4 bases for J; bases not matched to a gene: 11.

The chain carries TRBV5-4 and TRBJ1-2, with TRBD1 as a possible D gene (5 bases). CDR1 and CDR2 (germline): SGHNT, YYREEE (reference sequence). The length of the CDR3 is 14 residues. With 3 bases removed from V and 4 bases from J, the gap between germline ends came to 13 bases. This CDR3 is CASSSPDSRYGYTF. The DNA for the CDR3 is TGTGCCAGCAGCTCTCCCGACAGTCGCTATGGCTACACCTTC. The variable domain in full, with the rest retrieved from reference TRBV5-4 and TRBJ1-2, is ETGVTQSPTHLIKTRGQQVTLRCSSQSGHNTVSWYQQALGQGPQFIFQYYREEENGRGNFPPRFSGLQFPNYSSELNVNALELDDSALYLCASSSPDSRYGYTFGSGTRLTVV.

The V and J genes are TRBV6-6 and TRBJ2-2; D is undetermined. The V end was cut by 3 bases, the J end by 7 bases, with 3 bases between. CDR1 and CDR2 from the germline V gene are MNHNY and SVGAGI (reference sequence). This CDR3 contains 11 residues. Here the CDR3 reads CASSYFGELFF. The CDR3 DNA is TGTGCCAGCAGTTATTTCGGGGAGCTGTTTTTT.

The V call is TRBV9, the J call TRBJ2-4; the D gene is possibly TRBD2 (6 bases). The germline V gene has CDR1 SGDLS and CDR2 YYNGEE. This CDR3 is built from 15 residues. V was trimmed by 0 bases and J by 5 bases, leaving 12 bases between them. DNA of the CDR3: TGTGCCAGCAGCGTAGGCGCGGGGTACCAAAACATTCAGTACTTC. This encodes CASSVGAGYQNIQYF. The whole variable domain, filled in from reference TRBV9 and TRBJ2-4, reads DSGVTQTPKHLITATGQRVTLRCSPRSGDLSVYWYQQSLDQGLQFLIQYYNGEERAKGNILERFSAQQFPDLHSELNLSSLELGDSALYFCASSVGAGYQNIQYFGAGTRLSVL.

The CDR3 DNA follows: TGTGCCAGCAGCCCCGGGACAGCCCTTCTCCGGCCCCAGCATTTT. It yields the protein CASSPGTALLRPQHF. This chain links TRBV7-8 with TRBJ1-5, with 7 bases lining up with TRBD1. The V gene's germline CDR1 is SGHVS and CDR2 FQNEAQ. The ends lost 5 bases at V and 9 bases at J; junction bases unmatched: 13. The CDR3 totals 15 residues. The full variable domain, completed using reference TRBV7-8 and TRBJ1-5, is GAGVSQSPRYKVAKRGQDVALRCDPISGHVSLFWYQQALGQGPEFLTYFQNEAQLDKSGLPSDRFFAERPEGSVSTLKIQRTQQEDSAVYLCASSPGTALLRPQHFGDGTRLSIL.

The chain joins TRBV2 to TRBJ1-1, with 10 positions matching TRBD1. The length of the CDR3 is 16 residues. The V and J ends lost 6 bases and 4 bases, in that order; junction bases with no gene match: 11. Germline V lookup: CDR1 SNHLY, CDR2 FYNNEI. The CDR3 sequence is CASRNAGTGVITEAFF. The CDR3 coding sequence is TGTGCCAGCAGAAACGCCGGGACAGGGGTAATCACTGAAGCTTTCTTT.

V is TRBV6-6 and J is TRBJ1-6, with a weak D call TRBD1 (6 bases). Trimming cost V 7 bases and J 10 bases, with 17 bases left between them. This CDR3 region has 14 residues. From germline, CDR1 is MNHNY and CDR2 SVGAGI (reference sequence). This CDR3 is CASTLQGVESPLHF. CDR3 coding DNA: TGTGCCAGCACACTACAGGGAGTAGAATCACCCCTCCACTTT.

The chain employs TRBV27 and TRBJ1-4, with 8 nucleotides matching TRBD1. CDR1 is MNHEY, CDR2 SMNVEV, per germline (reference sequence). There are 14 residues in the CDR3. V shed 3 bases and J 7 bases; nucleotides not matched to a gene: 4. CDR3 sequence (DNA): TGTGCCAGCAGTTTTACAGGGGGTCGTGAAAAACTGTTTTTT. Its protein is CASSFTGGREKLFF.

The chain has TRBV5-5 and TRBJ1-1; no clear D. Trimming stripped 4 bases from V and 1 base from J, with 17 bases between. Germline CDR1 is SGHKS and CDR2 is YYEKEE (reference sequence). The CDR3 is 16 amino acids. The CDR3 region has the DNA TGTGCCAGCAGCGGACCCAGTTTTTTAAGGAACACTGAAGCTTTCTTT. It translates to CASSGPSFLRNTEAFF.

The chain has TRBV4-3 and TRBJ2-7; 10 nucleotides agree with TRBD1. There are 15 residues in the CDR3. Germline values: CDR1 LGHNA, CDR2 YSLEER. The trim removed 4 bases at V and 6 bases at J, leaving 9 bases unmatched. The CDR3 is CASSPYSGQGFEQYF. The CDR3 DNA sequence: TGCGCCAGCAGCCCCTACTCGGGACAGGGGTTCGAGCAGTACTTC.

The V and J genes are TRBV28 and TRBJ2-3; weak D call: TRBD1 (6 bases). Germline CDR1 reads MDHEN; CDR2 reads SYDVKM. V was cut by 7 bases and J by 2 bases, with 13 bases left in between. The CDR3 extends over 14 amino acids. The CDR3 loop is CASTIGGYTDTQYF. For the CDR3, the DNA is TGTGCCAGCACGATAGGGGGATACACAGATACGCAGTATTTT.

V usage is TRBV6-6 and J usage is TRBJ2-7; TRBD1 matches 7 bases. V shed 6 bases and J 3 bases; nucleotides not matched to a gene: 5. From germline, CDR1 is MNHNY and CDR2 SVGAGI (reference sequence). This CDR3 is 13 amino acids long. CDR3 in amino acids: CASSRDRDYEQYF. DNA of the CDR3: TGTGCCAGCAGCCGGGACAGAGACTACGAGCAGTACTTC.

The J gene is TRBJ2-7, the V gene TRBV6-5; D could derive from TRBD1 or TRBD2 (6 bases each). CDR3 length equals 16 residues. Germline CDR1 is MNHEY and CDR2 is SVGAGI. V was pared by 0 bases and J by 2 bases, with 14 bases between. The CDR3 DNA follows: TGTGCCAGCAGTTACTCCTCTGCGGGACAAACCTACGAGCAGTACTTC. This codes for CASSYSSAGQTYEQYF.

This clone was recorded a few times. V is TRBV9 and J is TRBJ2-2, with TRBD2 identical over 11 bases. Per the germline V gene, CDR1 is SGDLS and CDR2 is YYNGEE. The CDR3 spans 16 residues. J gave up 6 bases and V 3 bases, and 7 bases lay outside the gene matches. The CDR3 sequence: CASSALLAGGPGELFF. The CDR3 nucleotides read TGTGCCAGCAGCGCACTATTAGCGGGAGGGCCCGGGGAGCTGTTTTTT.

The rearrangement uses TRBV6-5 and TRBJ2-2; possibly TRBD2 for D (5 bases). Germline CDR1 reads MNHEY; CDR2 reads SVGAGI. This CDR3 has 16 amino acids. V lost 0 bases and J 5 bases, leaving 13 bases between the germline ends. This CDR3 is CASSYSSGRGTGELFF. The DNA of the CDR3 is TGTGCCAGCAGTTACTCGAGCGGACGGGGAACCGGGGAGCTGTTTTTT.

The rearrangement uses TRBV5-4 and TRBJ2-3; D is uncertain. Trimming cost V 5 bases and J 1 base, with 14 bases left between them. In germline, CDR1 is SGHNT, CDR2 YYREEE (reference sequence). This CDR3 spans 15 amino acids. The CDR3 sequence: CASRASFSRTDTQYF. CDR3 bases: TGTGCCAGCAGGGCTTCGTTTTCTCGCACAGATACGCAGTATTTT.